This T cell receptor (beta chain) was sequenced for a study of regulatory T cells in long-lasting Graves disease. Study-level information: Newly diagnosed Graves' patients had taken antithyroid drugs under 3 months.

This CDR3 is built from 15 residues. Germline V gives CDR1 LNHDA, CDR2 SQIVND (reference sequence). The V segment lost 5 bases and the J segment 7 bases; nucleotides outside the gene matches: 7. Study-wide points: Thyroid tissue went unstudied; only peripheral blood was examined.

Remarks on this clonotype: Its specificity is unknown.

Time point: newly diagnosed GD, antithyroid drugs for less than 3 months. From RNA extracted from PBMCs, the TCR library was made. Construction of the TCR beta libraries employed iRepertoire HTBI primers in conjunction with Arm-PCR of CDR3 regions. From the multiplex PCR reads, TCRdb called clonotypes with MiXCR, one entry per CDR3 protein. The sample records 400,000 to 450,000 distinct CDR3 sequences, 16% being singletons. A further study also used this sample, focusing on T cells in Graves' hyperthyroidism and ophthalmopathy. From that study: Most expanded thyroid clonotypes above 0.001 also appeared in blood.

This TCR was sampled from a woman in her twenties or thirties with Graves disease. The chain joins TRBV19 to TRBJ2-7; 14 positions match TRBD2. Specimen: peripheral blood mononuclear cells (PBMCs), collected at new diagnosis, from a patient treated with antithyroid drugs. In nucleotides, the CDR3 is TGTGCCAGTAGTGCACCGGGACTAGCGGGAGTAGAGCAGTACTTC. Protein: CASSAPGLAGVEQYF.